A selection of T cell receptor beta chains follows, all from one sample in a study of memory B cells and T cells in multiple sclerosis. Sequencing was performed with immunoSEQ multiplex PCR; in TCRdb, only in-frame clones are kept and a portion is missing. The repertoire consists of 25,000 to 35,000 clones, with roughly 86% occurring once and the leading ten covering approximately 2.4%. These receptors' targets are unknown. Sequenced: PBMCs from blood kept in culture. Source of these receptors: a human donor with multiple sclerosis. Each CDR3 is given with its conserved first and last residue. The order of the fields is CDR3 protein, CDR3 DNA, V gene, clone size, D gene, J gene. The D gene is left open where the match is weak. The size of a clone is reported for some rows only, either as once, few or many, or as a class for expanded clones.

CASSLVGPTGELFF,TGTGCCAGCAGCTTAGTAGGGCCCACCGGGGAGCTGTTTTTT,TRBV11-3,NA,NA,TRBJ2-2
CASSPGTGGPEQYF,TGCGCCAGCAGCCCCGGGACAGGGGGCCCCGAGCAGTACTTC,TRBV5-1,once,TRBD1,TRBJ2-7
CASSPKTGNTEAFF,TGTGCCAGCAGCCCCAAGACTGGGAACACTGAAGCTTTCTTT,TRBV7-8,NA,NA,TRBJ1-1
CASSLDGANYGYTF,TGTGCCAGCAGCCTCGACGGTGCTAACTATGGCTACACCTTC,TRBV28,NA,NA,TRBJ1-2
CASSISGRSTGELFF,TGTGCCAGCAGTATTAGCGGGAGAAGTACCGGGGAGCTGTTTTTT,TRBV27,NA,TRBD2,TRBJ2-2
CASSLRGTALNTEAFF,TGTGCCAGCAGTTTACGGGGAACAGCTTTAAACACTGAAGCTTTCTTT,TRBV28,NA,NA,TRBJ1-1
CASSITGAGVSEQYF,TGTGCCAGTAGTATAACGGGGGCGGGAGTAAGCGAGCAGTACTTC,TRBV19,NA,NA,TRBJ2-7
CASSLAGTDTQYF,TGCGCCAGCAGCTTGGCCGGTACAGATACGCAGTATTTT,TRBV5-1,NA,NA,TRBJ2-3
CASVKDRYNSPLHF,TGTGCCAGCGTTAAAGATCGGTATAATTCACCCCTCCACTTT,TRBV2,NA,NA,TRBJ1-6
CASSRGLGLYEQYF,TGTGCCAGTAGTAGGGGCCTTGGACTCTACGAGCAGTACTTC,TRBV19,few,NA,TRBJ2-7
CASSPQSGTYEQYF,TGTGCCAGCTCACCGCAGTCGGGAACCTACGAGCAGTACTTC,TRBV18,NA,NA,TRBJ2-7
CASSLNVVNEQFF,TGTGCCAGCAGCTTAAACGTGGTCAATGAGCAGTTCTTC,TRBV11-3,NA,NA,TRBJ2-1
CASSQERLSVYGYTF,TGCGCCAGCAGCCAAGAACGACTGTCAGTCTATGGCTACACCTTC,TRBV4-1,NA,NA,TRBJ1-2
CASQPSSDRGSQHF,TGTGCCAGCCAACCCTCTTCTGACAGAGGGTCCCAGCATTTT,TRBV10-3,NA,NA,TRBJ1-5
CASRYRDTSYEQYF,TGTGCCAGTAGATACCGGGACACATCCTACGAGCAGTACTTC,TRBV19,NA,NA,TRBJ2-7
CASSQAKNTEAFF,TGCGCCAGCAGCCAAGCGAAGAACACTGAAGCTTTCTTT,TRBV4-1,few,NA,TRBJ1-1
CASSFTGVGETQYF,TGTGCCAGCAGTTTTACAGGGGTCGGAGAGACCCAGTACTTC,TRBV2,NA,TRBD1,TRBJ2-5
CASSPGRTSYEQYF,TGTGCCAGCAGCCCGGGACGGACCTCCTACGAGCAGTACTTC,TRBV5-6,NA,NA,TRBJ2-7
CASSIRQGGGIQPQHF,TGTGCCAGTAGTATCAGACAGGGCGGCGGAATTCAGCCCCAGCATTTT,TRBV19,NA,TRBD1,TRBJ1-5
CASSVGTATQETQYF,TGTGCCAGCAGCGTAGGGACAGCTACCCAAGAGACCCAGTACTTC,TRBV9,NA,NA,TRBJ2-5
CASSSGLAGPYEQYF,TGTGCCAGCAGTTCGGGACTAGCGGGACCCTACGAGCAGTACTTC,TRBV6-5,NA,TRBD2,TRBJ2-7
CASSDFIMGEAFF,TGTGCCAGCTCTGACTTTATCATGGGGGAAGCTTTCTTT,TRBV25-1,once,NA,TRBJ1-1
CASSLTGGSGNTIYF,TGTGCCAGCAGCTTAACCGGGGGCTCTGGAAACACCATATATTTT,TRBV7-6,few,NA,TRBJ1-3
CASSLPGGNTEAFF,TGTGCCAGCAGCTTGCCGGGGGGGAACACTGAAGCTTTCTTT,TRBV5-4,NA,NA,TRBJ1-1
CASSLELYSYEQYF,TGTGCCAGCAGCTTAGAGTTGTACTCCTACGAGCAGTACTTC,TRBV11-2,NA,NA,TRBJ2-7
CASSIGGGTGELFF,TGCGCCAGCAGTATTGGAGGGGGAACCGGGGAGCTGTTTTTT,TRBV5-1,NA,NA,TRBJ2-2
CASSILAQGGRQPQHF,TGTGCCAGTAGTATACTAGCACAGGGAGGGCGTCAGCCCCAGCATTTT,TRBV19,NA,NA,TRBJ1-5
CASSGPPGLALSPDTQYF,TGTGCCAGCAGTGGCCCCCCGGGGCTAGCGCTTAGTCCAGATACGCAGTATTTT,TRBV6-4,once,NA,TRBJ2-3
CSVEVSLAGPSYNEQFF,TGCAGCGTTGAAGTTTCGCTAGCGGGGCCCTCCTACAATGAGCAGTTCTTC,TRBV29-1,NA,TRBD2,TRBJ2-1
CSVDLSLKQFF,TGCAGCGTTGATCTTAGCTTGAAGCAGTTCTTC,TRBV29-1,NA,NA,TRBJ2-1
CASSLVREGRQETQYF,TGTGCCAGCAGCTTAGTACGGGAGGGCAGGCAAGAGACCCAGTACTTC,TRBV7-9,NA,TRBD2,TRBJ2-5
CASIGGPGGWDYGYTF,TGTGCCAGCATTGGGGGGCCAGGGGGATGGGACTATGGCTACACCTTC,TRBV21-1,NA,NA,TRBJ1-2
CASSQYQGSYEQYF,TGTGCCAGCAGCCAATACCAGGGCTCCTACGAGCAGTACTTC,TRBV14,NA,NA,TRBJ2-7
CASSLTSGSYEQYF,TGCGCCAGCAGCTTGACTAGCGGGAGTTACGAGCAGTACTTC,TRBV5-1,NA,TRBD2,TRBJ2-7
CAWTRRGNSGNTIYF,TGTGCCTGGACGAGAAGGGGGAACTCTGGAAACACCATATATTTT,TRBV30,NA,NA,TRBJ1-3
CASRPTGILQETQYF,TGTGCCAGCAGACCGACAGGGATCCTTCAAGAGACCCAGTACTTC,TRBV6-5,NA,TRBD1,TRBJ2-5
CASSFSSGGNYGYTF,TGTGCCAGCAGTTTTAGTTCCGGTGGTAACTATGGCTACACCTTC,TRBV27,NA,NA,TRBJ1-2
CASSRTSAGELFF,TGTGCCAGCAGCCGAACATCGGCCGGGGAGCTGTTTTTT,TRBV6-1,NA,NA,TRBJ2-2
CASKTSSYEQYF,TGTGCCAGCAAGACGAGCTCCTACGAGCAGTACTTC,TRBV2,NA,NA,TRBJ2-7
CASRLSRSTGELFF,TGTGCCAGCAGATTAAGTCGATCCACCGGGGAGCTGTTTTTT,TRBV28,NA,NA,TRBJ2-2